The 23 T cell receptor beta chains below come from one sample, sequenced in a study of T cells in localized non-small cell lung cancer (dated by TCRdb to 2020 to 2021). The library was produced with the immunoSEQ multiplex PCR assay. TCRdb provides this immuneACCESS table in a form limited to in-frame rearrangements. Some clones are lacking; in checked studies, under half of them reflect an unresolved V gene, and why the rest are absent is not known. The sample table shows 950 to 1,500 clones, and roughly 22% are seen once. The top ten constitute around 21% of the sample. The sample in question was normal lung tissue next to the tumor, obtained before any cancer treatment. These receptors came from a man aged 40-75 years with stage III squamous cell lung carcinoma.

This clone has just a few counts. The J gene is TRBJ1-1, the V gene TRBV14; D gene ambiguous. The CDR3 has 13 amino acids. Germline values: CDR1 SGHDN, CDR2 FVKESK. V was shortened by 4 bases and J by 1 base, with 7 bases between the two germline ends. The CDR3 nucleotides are TGTGCCAGCAGCCCCATTGGGAACACTGAAGCTTTCTTT. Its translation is CASSPIGNTEAFF.

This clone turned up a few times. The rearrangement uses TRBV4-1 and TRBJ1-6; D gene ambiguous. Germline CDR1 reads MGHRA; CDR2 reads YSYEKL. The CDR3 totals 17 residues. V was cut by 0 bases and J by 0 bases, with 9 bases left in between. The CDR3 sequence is CASSQDSQSSYNSPLHF. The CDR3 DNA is TGCGCCAGCAGCCAAGATTCACAGAGCTCCTATAATTCACCCCTCCACTTT.

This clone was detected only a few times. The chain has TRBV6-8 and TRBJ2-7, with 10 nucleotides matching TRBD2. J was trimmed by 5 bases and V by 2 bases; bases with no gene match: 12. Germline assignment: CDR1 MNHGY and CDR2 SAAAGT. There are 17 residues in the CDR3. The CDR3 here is CASSYRTSGALPHEQYF. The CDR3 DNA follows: TGTGCCAGCAGTTACAGAACTAGCGGGGCCCTCCCCCACGAGCAGTACTTC.

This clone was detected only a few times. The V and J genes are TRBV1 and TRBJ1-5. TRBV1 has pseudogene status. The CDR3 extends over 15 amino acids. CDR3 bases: TGCGCCAGCAGCCAATTCGTTTCGAGCAATCAGCCCCAGCATTTT. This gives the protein CASSQFVSSNQPQHF.

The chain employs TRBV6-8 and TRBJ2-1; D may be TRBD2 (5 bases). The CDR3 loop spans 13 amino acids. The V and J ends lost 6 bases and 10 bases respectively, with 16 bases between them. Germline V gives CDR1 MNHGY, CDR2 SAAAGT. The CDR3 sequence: CASRFTGGGEQFF. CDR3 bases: TGTGCCAGCAGGTTTACTGGAGGAGGAGAGCAGTTCTTC.

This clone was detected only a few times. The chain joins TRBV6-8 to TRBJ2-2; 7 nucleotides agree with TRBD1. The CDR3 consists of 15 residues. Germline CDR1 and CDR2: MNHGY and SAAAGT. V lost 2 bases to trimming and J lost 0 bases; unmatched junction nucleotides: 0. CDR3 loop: CASSYGTANTGELFF. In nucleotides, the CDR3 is TGTGCCAGCAGTTACGGGACAGCGAACACCGGGGAGCTGTTTTTT.

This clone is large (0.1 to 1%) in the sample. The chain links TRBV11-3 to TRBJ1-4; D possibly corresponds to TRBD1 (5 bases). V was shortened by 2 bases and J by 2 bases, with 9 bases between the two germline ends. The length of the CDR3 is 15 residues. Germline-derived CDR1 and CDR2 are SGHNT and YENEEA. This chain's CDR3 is CASSLTGPTNEKLFF. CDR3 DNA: TGTGCCAGCAGCTTAACAGGTCCCACTAATGAAAAACTGTTTTTT.

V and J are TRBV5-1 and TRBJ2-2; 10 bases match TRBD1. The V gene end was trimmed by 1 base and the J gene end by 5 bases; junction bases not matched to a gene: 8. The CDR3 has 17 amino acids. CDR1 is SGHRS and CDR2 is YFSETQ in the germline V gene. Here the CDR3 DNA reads TGCGCCAGCAGCTTGTGGGGGCCGGGACAGGGGACCGGGGAGCTGTTTTTT. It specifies CASSLWGPGQGTGELFF.

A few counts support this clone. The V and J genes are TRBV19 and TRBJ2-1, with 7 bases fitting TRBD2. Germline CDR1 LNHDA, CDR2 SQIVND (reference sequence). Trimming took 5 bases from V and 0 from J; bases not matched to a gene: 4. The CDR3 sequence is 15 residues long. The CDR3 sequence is CASSASGDSYNEQFF. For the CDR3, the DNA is TGTGCCAGTAGTGCCAGCGGGGACTCCTACAATGAGCAGTTCTTC. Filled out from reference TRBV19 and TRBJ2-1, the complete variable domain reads DGGITQSPKYLFRKEGQNVTLSCEQNLNHDAMYWYRQDPGQGLRLIYYSQIVNDFQKGDIAEGYSVSREKKESFPLTVTSAQKNPTAFYLCASSASGDSYNEQFFGPGTRLTVL.

The CDR3 protein is CASSLDQPGITEAFF. DNA for the CDR3: TGCGCCAGCAGCTTGGATCAACCAGGGATCACTGAAGCTTTCTTT. The chain couples TRBV5-1 to TRBJ1-1; D is perhaps TRBD1 (5 bases). CDR1 and CDR2 from the germline V gene are SGHRS and YFSETQ. The CDR3 sequence is 15 residues long. V gave up 0 bases and J gave up 4 bases, with 13 bases separating them.

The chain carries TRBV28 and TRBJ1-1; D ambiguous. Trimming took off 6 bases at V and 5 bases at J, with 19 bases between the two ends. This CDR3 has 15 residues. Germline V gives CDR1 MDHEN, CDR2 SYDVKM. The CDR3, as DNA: TGTGCCAGCAGGAGGTCGGCACGACCGGGAACTGAAGCTTTCTTT. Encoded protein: CASRRSARPGTEAFF.

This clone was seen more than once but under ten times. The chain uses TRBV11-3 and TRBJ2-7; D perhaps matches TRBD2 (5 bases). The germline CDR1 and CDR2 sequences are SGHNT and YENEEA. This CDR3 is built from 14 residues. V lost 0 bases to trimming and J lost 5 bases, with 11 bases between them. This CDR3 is CASSLDGILDEQYF. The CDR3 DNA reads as TGTGCCAGCAGCTTAGACGGGATTCTCGACGAGCAGTACTTC.

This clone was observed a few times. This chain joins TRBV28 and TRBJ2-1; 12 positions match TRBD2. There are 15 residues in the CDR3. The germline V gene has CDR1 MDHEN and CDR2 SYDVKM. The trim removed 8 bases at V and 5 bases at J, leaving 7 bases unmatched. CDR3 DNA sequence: TGTGCCAGCTGCCTTCTAGCGGGAGGGAACAATGAGCAGTTCTTC. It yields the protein CASCLLAGGNNEQFF.

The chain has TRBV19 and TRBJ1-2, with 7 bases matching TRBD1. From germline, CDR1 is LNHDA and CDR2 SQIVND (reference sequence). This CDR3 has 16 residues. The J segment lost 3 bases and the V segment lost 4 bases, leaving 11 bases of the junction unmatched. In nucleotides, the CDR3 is TGTGCCAGTAGTACACCTAGGACAGGCCGGGACTATGGCTACACCTTC. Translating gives CASSTPRTGRDYGYTF.

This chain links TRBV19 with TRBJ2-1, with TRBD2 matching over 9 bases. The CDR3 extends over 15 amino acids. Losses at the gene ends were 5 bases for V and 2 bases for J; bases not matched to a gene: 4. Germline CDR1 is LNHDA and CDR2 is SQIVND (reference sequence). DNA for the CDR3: TGTGCCAGTAGTCCCGGGACTAGCACCTACAATGAGCAGTTCTTC. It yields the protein CASSPGTSTYNEQFF.

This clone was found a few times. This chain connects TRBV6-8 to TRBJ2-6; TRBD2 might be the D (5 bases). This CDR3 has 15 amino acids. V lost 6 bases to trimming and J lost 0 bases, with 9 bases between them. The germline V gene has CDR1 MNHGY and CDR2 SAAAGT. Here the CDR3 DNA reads TGTGCCAGCAGGGAGGACTTCTCTGGGGCCAACGTCCTGACTTTC. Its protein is CASREDFSGANVLTF.

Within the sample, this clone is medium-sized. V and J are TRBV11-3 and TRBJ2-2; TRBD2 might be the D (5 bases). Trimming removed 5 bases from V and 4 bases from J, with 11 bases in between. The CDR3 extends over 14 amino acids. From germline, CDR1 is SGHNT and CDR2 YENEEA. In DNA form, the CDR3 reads TGTGCCAGCAGCACCCAAGCGGTCACCGGGGAGCTGTTTTTT. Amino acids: CASSTQAVTGELFF.

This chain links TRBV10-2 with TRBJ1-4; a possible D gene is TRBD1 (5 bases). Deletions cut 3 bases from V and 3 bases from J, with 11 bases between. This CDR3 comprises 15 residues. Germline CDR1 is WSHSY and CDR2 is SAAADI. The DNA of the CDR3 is TGCGCCAGCAGTGAACCGGGACTGCCTAATGAAAAACTGTTTTTT. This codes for CASSEPGLPNEKLFF.

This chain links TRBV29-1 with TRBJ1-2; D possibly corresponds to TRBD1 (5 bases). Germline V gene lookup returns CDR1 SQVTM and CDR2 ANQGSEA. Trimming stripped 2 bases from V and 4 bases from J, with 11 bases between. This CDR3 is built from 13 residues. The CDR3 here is CSVELGTIYGYTF. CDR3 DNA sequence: TGCAGCGTTGAATTAGGGACCATCTATGGCTACACCTTC. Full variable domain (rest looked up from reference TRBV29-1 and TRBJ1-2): SAVISQKPSRDICQRGTSLTIQCQVDSQVTMMFWYRQQPGQSLTLIATANQGSEATYESGFVIDKFPISRPNLTFSTLTVSNMSPEDSSIYLCSVELGTIYGYTFGSGTRLTVV.

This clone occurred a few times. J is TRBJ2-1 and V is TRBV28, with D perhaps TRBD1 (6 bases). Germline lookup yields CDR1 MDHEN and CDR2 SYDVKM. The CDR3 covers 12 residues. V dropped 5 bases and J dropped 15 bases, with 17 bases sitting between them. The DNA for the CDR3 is TGTGCCAGCAGTCCTACAGGGTCAGGTCGGTTCTTC. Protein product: CASSPTGSGRFF.

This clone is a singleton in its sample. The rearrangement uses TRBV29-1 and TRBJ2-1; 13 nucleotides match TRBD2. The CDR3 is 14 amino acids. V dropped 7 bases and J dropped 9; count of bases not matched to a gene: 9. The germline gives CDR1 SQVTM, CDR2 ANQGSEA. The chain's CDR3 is CSAARTSGRSEQFF. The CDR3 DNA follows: TGCAGCGCCGCCCGGACTAGCGGGAGAAGTGAGCAGTTCTTC.

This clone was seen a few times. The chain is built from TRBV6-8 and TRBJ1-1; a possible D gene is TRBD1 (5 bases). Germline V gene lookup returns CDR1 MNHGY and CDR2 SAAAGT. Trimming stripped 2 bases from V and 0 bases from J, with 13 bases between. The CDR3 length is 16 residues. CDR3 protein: CASSYGQGLMNTEAFF. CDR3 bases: TGTGCCAGCAGTTACGGGCAGGGCCTAATGAACACTGAAGCTTTCTTT.

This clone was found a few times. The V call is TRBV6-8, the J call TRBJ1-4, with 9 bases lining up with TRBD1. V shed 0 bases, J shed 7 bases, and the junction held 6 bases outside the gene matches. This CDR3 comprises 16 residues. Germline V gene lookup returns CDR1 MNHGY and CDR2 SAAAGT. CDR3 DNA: TGTGCCAGCAGTTACTCCCACGGACAGGGGATTGAAAAACTGTTTTTT. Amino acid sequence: CASSYSHGQGIEKLFF.